A selection of T cell receptor beta chains follows, all from one sample in a study of T cell responses to AZD1222 COVID-19 vaccine. Clones were read by immunoSEQ multiplex PCR, and TCRdb kept only the in-frame ones, dropping some. The sample records some 180,000 clones, about nine tenths being singletons. The sequences come from peripheral blood, collected 28 days after the second AZD1222 dose. All receptors derive from an adult who received the AZD1222 COVID-19 vaccine. CDR3s include the opening cysteine and the closing phenylalanine or tryptophan. A D gene is named only where the DNA matches it firmly.

J gene | D gene | V gene | CDR3 DNA | CDR3 protein
TRBJ2-7 | TRBD2 | TRBV23-1 | TGCGCCAGCAGTCAATGCGGTACTAGCGGGACCCGCGAGCAGTACTTC | CASSQCGTSGTREQYF
TRBJ1-3 | - | TRBV19 | TGTGCCAGTACCCTCGGAGGAGGGGACTTCTCTGGAAACACCATATATTTT | CASTLGGGDFSGNTIYF
TRBJ2-3 | - | TRBV19 | TGTGCCAGTAGTAAACAGGACACAGATACGCAGTATTTT | CASSKQDTDTQYF
TRBJ2-3 | - | TRBV9 | TGTGCCAGCAGCATAGGGGGCGGGAGAACAGATACGCAGTATTTT | CASSIGGGRTDTQYF
TRBJ1-2 | - | TRBV4-1 | TGCGCCAGCAGCCAAGATGGGGGCAGGACTCCTGCTGGCTACACCTTC | CASSQDGGRTPAGYTF
TRBJ2-5 | - | TRBV27 | TGTGCCAGCGGGGAGTACCAAGAGACCCAGTACTTC | CASGEYQETQYF
TRBJ1-1 | - | TRBV18 | TGTGCCAGCTCACCACCCCAGGGAGCGGAGACTGAAGCTTTCTTT | CASSPPQGAETEAFF
TRBJ1-6 | - | TRBV5-1 | TGCGCCAGCAGCTTGGGGGCCCAGGCCTATAATTCACCCCTCCACTTT | CASSLGAQAYNSPLHF
TRBJ2-7 | - | TRBV19 | TGTGCCAGTAGTATACAGATTGACTCCTACGAGCAGTACTTC | CASSIQIDSYEQYF
TRBJ2-1 | - | TRBV20-1 | TGCAGTGCTAGGTACAATGAGCAGTTCTTC | CSARYNEQFF
TRBJ1-1 | - | TRBV29-1 | TGCAGCGTCAGTGCTGCGGGAGGCGGCACTGAAGCTTTCTTT | CSVSAAGGGTEAFF
TRBJ2-5 | - | TRBV7-8 | TGTGCCAGCAGCTATGTGGTGGGCCGGGACCGGGCAGAGACCCAGTACTTC | CASSYVVGRDRAETQYF